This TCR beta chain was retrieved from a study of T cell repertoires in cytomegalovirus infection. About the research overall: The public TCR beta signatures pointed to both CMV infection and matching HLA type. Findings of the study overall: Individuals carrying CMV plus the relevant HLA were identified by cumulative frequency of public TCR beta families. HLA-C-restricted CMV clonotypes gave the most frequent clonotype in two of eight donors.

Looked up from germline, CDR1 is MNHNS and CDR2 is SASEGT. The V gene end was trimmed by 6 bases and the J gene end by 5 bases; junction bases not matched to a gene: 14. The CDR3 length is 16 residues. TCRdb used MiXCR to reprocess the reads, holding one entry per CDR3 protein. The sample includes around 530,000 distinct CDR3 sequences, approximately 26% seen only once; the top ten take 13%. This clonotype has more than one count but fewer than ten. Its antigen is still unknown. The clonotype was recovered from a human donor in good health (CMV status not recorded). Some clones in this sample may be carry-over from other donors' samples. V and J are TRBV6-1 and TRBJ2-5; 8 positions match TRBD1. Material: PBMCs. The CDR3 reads CASSAPRQGTVETQYF. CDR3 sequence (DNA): TGTGCCAGCAGCGCGCCCCGACAGGGGACGGTGGAGACCCAGTACTTC.